This T cell receptor beta chain was recovered during a study of CD8+CD57+ T cells in acquired aplastic anemia. Study background: The study obtained an average of about 3.1 ug of DNA from sorted CD4+ and CD8+ cells. General study findings and limits: Shared by patients and controls, 25 to 35 CD8+ CDR3s were abundant in patients. CD8+ Simpson's diversity did not differ significantly between patients and controls.

Before being chosen for sequencing, patients had shown CD8+CD57+ cell expansion by flow cytometry. A word on this clonotype: Its matching antigen is unknown.

TCR beta VDJ and CDR3 profiling used genomic DNA as template. From the reads, TCRdb called clonotypes with MiXCR, one entry per CDR3 protein. The repertoire holds approximately 250,000 distinct CDR3 sequences, with 70% to 85% as singletons. The J segment lost 6 bases and the V segment lost 5 bases, leaving 5 bases of the junction unmatched. Germline CDR1 LNHDA, CDR2 SQIVND (reference sequence). The CDR3 runs to 13 residues. This clonotype was sampled from a human donor with aplastic anemia. The chain is built from TRBV19 and TRBJ2-3; TRBD1 agrees at 7 bases. Sample: sorted CD4+, CD8+, or CD8+CD57+ T cells (not recorded which) from PBMCs. CDR3: CASSPTGTDTQYF. The CDR3 DNA is TGTGCCAGTAGTCCGACAGGGACGGATACGCAGTATTTT. The whole variable domain, filled in from reference TRBV19 and TRBJ2-3, reads DGGITQSPKYLFRKEGQNVTLSCEQNLNHDAMYWYRQDPGQGLRLIYYSQIVNDFQKGDIAEGYSVSREKKESFPLTVTSAQKNPTAFYLCASSPTGTDTQYFGPGTRLTVL.